This T cell receptor (beta chain) was retrieved from a study of T cell changes during pregnancy in multiple sclerosis. Germline CDR1 reads SQVTM; CDR2 reads ANQGSEA. Unmatched junction bases numbered 7, after V lost 5 bases and J lost 0 bases. There are 15 residues in the CDR3. Only in-frame clones appear in the TCRdb table, and some are missing; sequencing was by immunoSEQ multiplex PCR. This table holds 75,000 to 80,000 clones, 89% found once. The TCR originated in a female donor with multiple sclerosis, enrolled in a pregnancy study. J is TRBJ2-3 and V is TRBV29-1, with 8 bases lining up with TRBD1. This specimen consisted of peripheral blood, obtained before pregnancy. The CDR3 sequence is CSVLDRATSTDTQYF. The CDR3 DNA follows: TGCAGCGTTTTGGACAGGGCAACTAGCACAGATACGCAGTATTTT.